The clone carrying this TCR beta chain was seen ten or more times. The antigen remains undetermined. The data were taken from a study of response to subunit inactivated influenza vaccine. Broader study findings: Each seasonal influenza vaccination, the authors suggested, recruits few new T cells.

TCRdb re-called the RT-PCR reads through MiXCR, storing one row per CDR3 protein. There are 290,000 or so distinct CDR3 sequences in the sample; over 20% occur only once, and about a tenth lies in the top ten. CDR3 length: 16 residues. Germline lookup yields CDR1 LGHDT and CDR2 YNNKEL (reference sequence). V trimming: 4 bases; J trimming: 0 bases; junction bases outside the gene matches: 8. Sequencing was performed on PBMCs from blood, taken approximately 20 months after vaccination. The chain links TRBV3-1 to TRBJ1-1; 7 bases fit TRBD1. This clonotype was obtained from a man between 50 and 69 years old who received an inactivated influenza vaccine. This CDR3 is CASSPRQGFMNTEAFF. The CDR3, as DNA: TGTGCCAGCAGCCCCCGACAGGGCTTTATGAACACTGAAGCTTTCTTT.